Shown below are 24 T cell receptor beta chains from a single sample sequenced in a study of T cells expressing NK-cell markers. Reanalyzing the 5' RACE reads, TCRdb keeps one entry per CDR3 protein, without DNA. The record lists some 280,000 distinct CDR3 sequences, of which the ten most abundant hold about 0.39%. What was sequenced was blood T cells: a sorted CD56 or NKG2C T cell subset, CD4+ or CD8+ T cells, or bulk PBMC T cells (not recorded which). The receptors were sampled from a young man in good health.

V and J are TRBV21-1 and TRBJ1-3. TRBV21-1 is a known pseudogene. The CDR3 is made up of 18 amino acids. The CDR3 sequence is CASSNGVIYGVSGNTIYF.

The V and J genes are TRBV12-3 or TRBV12-4 and TRBJ2-7. This CDR3 has 14 amino acids. The CDR3 region is CASSLDLNWGEQYF.

The chain uses TRBV11-2 and TRBJ2-2. Germline values: CDR1 SGHAT, CDR2 FQNNGV. This CDR3 region has 14 residues. CDR3 protein: CASSLSQYTGELFF.

The rearrangement links TRBV20-1 to TRBJ2-1; TCRdb proposes TRBD2, but this gene call is untestable without DNA. The CDR3 sequence is 13 residues long. Germline CDR1 is DFQATT and CDR2 is SNEGSKA (reference sequence). The chain's CDR3 is CSASEGAVGEQFF.

This sequence joins TRBV5-6 and TRBJ2-6; the D call from TCRdb, TRBD1, cannot be confirmed without DNA. CDR1 and CDR2 (germline): SGHDT, YYEEEE. The CDR3 is 18 residues long. Here the CDR3 reads CASSWKRTGTSGANVLTF.

V is TRBV7-8 and J is TRBJ2-3; TCRdb's D call, TRBD1, is unchecked because there is no DNA. Germline CDR1 reads SGHVS; CDR2 reads FQNEAQ. The CDR3 extends over 12 amino acids. The CDR3 spells CASSLARDLQYF.

The V call is TRBV7-7, the J call TRBJ2-2; TCRdb proposes TRBD2, but this gene call is untestable without DNA. The CDR3 is 17 residues long. Germline CDR1 SSHAT, CDR2 FNYEAQ (reference sequence). CDR3 protein: CASSSTRTSPTGGELFF.

This rearrangement joins TRBV7-2 to TRBJ1-2; lacking DNA, the TRBD1 call made by TCRdb goes unchecked. This CDR3 is built from 13 residues. The germline CDR1 and CDR2 sequences are SGHTA and FQGNSA. This chain's CDR3 is CASSLAGGRGYTF.

The chain couples TRBV12-3 or TRBV12-4 to TRBJ2-1; TCRdb designates TRBD2, a call that cannot be tested without DNA. CDR3 length: 20 amino acids. Here the CDR3 reads CASSLDVLLAGGYSGNEQFF.

The J gene is TRBJ1-1, the V gene TRBV12-3 or TRBV12-4; there is no DNA to check the TCRdb D call of TRBD1. CDR3 size: 15 residues. CDR3 sequence: CASSLKTGVRTEAFF.

The V call is TRBV7-2, the J call TRBJ2-7. Germline CDR1 SGHTA, CDR2 FQGNSA. This CDR3 region has 16 residues. This CDR3 is CASSLSSGSGPYEQYF.

The J gene is TRBJ1-5, the V gene TRBV3-1; TCRdb outputs TRBD1, but without DNA this stays unchecked. Germline V gene lookup returns CDR1 LGHDT and CDR2 YNNKEL (reference sequence). CDR3 length: 15 residues. The CDR3 region is CASSQEAGGQQPQHF. The full variable domain, rest sourced from reference TRBV3-1 and TRBJ1-5, is DTAVSQTPKYLVTQMGNDKSIKCEQNLGHDTMYWYKQDSKKFLKIMFSYNNKELIINETVPNRFSPKSPDKAHLNLHINSLELGDSAVYFCASSQEAGGQQPQHFGDGTRLSIL.

The CDR3 protein is CAWSQGANTEAFF. J is TRBJ1-1 and V is TRBV30; TCRdb lists TRBD1, though no DNA is available to test this call. The germline CDR1 and CDR2 sequences are GTSNPN and SVGIG (reference sequence). The CDR3 contains 13 residues.

The gene calls are TRBV7-2 and TRBJ2-1; TCRdb's D call, TRBD2, is unchecked because there is no DNA. Germline CDR1 is SGHTA and CDR2 is FQGNSA. The CDR3 is 16 amino acids. CDR3 in amino acids: CASSLQGLASFNEQFF.

The rearrangement links TRBV29-1 to TRBJ2-1; TCRdb calls TRBD2, which cannot be checked without DNA. The germline V gene encodes CDR1 SQVTM and CDR2 ANQGSEA. CDR3 length: 15 amino acids. The CDR3 loop reads CSVVMFSEGYNEQFF.

V gene TRBV12-3 or TRBV12-4 combines with J gene TRBJ2-1; TCRdb designates TRBD2, a call that cannot be tested without DNA. The CDR3 contains 15 residues. The chain's CDR3 is CASSLSAGGPGEQFF.

This chain joins TRBV19 and TRBJ2-7; TCRdb designates TRBD1, a call that cannot be tested without DNA. This CDR3 is built from 17 residues. Germline CDR1 reads LNHDA; CDR2 reads SQIVND (reference sequence). CDR3 sequence reads: CASSILPGQGTHYEQYF.

The genes are TRBV30 and TRBJ2-1; TCRdb outputs TRBD2, but without DNA this stays unchecked. This CDR3 has 15 residues. CDR1 is GTSNPN, CDR2 SVGIG, per germline (reference sequence). This CDR3 is CAWDPGLAGHHEQFF.

The rearrangement links TRBV12-3 or TRBV12-4 to TRBJ1-1; TCRdb indicates TRBD1, and absent DNA this call remains unverified. This CDR3 comprises 14 residues. This CDR3 reads CASSLDRGNTEAFF.

This sequence joins TRBV29-1 and TRBJ2-4; there is no DNA to check the TCRdb D call of TRBD1. Germline lookup yields CDR1 SQVTM and CDR2 ANQGSEA. The CDR3 loop spans 16 amino acids. The CDR3 here is CSVPPGQGLAKNIQYF.

The rearrangement uses TRBV12-3 or TRBV12-4 and TRBJ2-5. This CDR3 comprises 14 residues. CDR3 region: CASSLLGPEGAQYF.

The genes are TRBV6-2 or TRBV6-3 and TRBJ2-1. This CDR3 has 13 amino acids. Germline V gives CDR1 MNHEY, CDR2 SVGEGT. CDR3 protein: CASRLRGGYEQFF.

The chain has TRBV7-8 and TRBJ2-7; as DNA is missing, the TRBD2 call by TCRdb cannot be tested. This CDR3 region has 15 residues. In germline, CDR1 is SGHVS, CDR2 FQNEAQ. The CDR3 sequence: CASSLGLAGLYEQYF.

This chain connects TRBV7-2 to TRBJ2-5; TCRdb outputs TRBD1, but without DNA this stays unchecked. The V gene's germline CDR1 is SGHTA and CDR2 FQGNSA. The CDR3 covers 14 residues. The CDR3 loop reads CASSSSSGLETQYF.